The T cell receptor beta chain described here comes from a study of blood T cells in healthy people across ages. Regarding the study as a whole: Diversity was higher, and naive CD4+ cells more numerous, in long-lived donors than in aged donors.

V was cut by 3 bases and J by 5 bases, with 17 bases left in between. CDR3 length equals 15 residues. Concerning this clonotype: Its antigen remains unidentified.

A sample-barcoded 5' primer and a J-beta primer mix were used in a second PCR of about 7 to 11 cycles. There were at least 3 million CDR3-containing paired-end reads obtained from each sample. TCRdb re-analysed the 5' RACE reads in MiXCR, keeping a single row per CDR3 protein. Of about 720,000 distinct CDR3 sequences listed, 22% are singletons. The specimen sequenced was blood. The chain links TRBV12-3 or TRBV12-4 to TRBJ2-7, with D perhaps being TRBD1 or TRBD2 (5 bases each). This clonotype was sampled from a man between 70 and 80 years old in good health. In DNA form, the CDR3 reads TGTGCCAGCAGTTTCGGGTTTGGGGGAGAAGACGAGCAGTACGTC. Residues: CASSFGFGGEDEQYV.